What follows are 15 T cell receptor beta chains derived from one specimen sequenced in a study of T cell repertoires in aging, cancer and after chemotherapy. Peripheral blood genomic DNA, not sorted cells or RNA, was the template. A mixed TRB-A/B primer pool amplified rearranged TRB by multiplex touch-down PCR. One entry per CDR3 protein results from TCRdb running MiXCR on the multiplex PCR reads. The sample has 9,500 to 11,000 distinct CDR3 sequences, 25% seen once. What was sequenced was blood. The receptors were sampled from a human donor in good health.

There are a few counts of this clonotype. The chain links TRBV28 to TRBJ2-1, with TRBD2 as a possible D gene (6 bases). This CDR3 has 11 amino acids. The germline gives CDR1 MDHEN, CDR2 SYDVKM. With 5 bases removed from V and 9 bases from J, the gap between germline ends came to 8 bases. CDR3 in DNA: TGTGCCAGCAGTCGAGCGGGTGAGCAGTTCTTC. This encodes CASSRAGEQFF.

In its sample, this clonotype was seen a few times. The chain combines TRBV20-1 with TRBJ2-1; TRBD2 agrees at 11 bases. V shed 2 bases, J shed 7 bases, and the junction held 7 bases outside the gene matches. The germline gives CDR1 DFQATT, CDR2 SNEGSKA (reference sequence). This CDR3 is built from 15 residues. The CDR3 region has the DNA TGCAGTGCTAGACTTAGCGGGAGGGCATGGAATGAGCAGTTCTTC. Translation: CSARLSGRAWNEQFF.

V is TRBV7-9 and J is TRBJ2-2; 11 bases line up with TRBD1. The V gene end was trimmed by 4 bases and the J gene end by 5 bases; junction bases not matched to a gene: 3. Germline CDR1 reads SEHNR; CDR2 reads FQNEAQ (reference sequence). There are 15 residues in the CDR3. CDR3 amino acids: CASSWGQGVTGELFF. The DNA of the CDR3 is TGTGCCAGCAGCTGGGGACAGGGGGTGACCGGGGAGCTGTTTTTT.

V gene TRBV11-2 combines with J gene TRBJ2-5; D might be TRBD1 or TRBD2, each matching 5 bases. The DNA end lines up better with TRBJ2-1; the J call may be wrong. The germline CDR1 and CDR2 sequences are SGHAT and FQNNGV. The CDR3 runs 17 residues. The CDR3 DNA reads TGTGCCAGCAGCTTAGTCGTGGGCGGAAGTGGGACCCATGAGCAGTTCTTC. As protein: CASSLVVGGSGTHEQFF.

Only a few counts were recorded for this clonotype. V and J are TRBV7-9 and TRBJ1-4; TRBD1 agrees at 10 bases. Trimming at V came to 4 bases and at J to 4 bases, leaving 3 bases not matched to a gene. CDR1 SEHNR and CDR2 FQNEAQ come from the germline V gene (reference sequence). The CDR3 consists of 15 residues. CDR3 in DNA: TGTGCCAGCAGCTGGACAGGGGGGGATAATGAAAAACTGTTTTTT. Protein: CASSWTGGDNEKLFF.

V gene TRBV30 combines with J gene TRBJ1-1; D is undetermined. Germline CDR1 is GTSNPN and CDR2 is SVGIG (reference sequence). The V and J ends lost 6 bases and 7 bases respectively, with 18 bases between them. CDR3 length equals 13 residues. In DNA, the CDR3 is TGTGCCTGTAGTAACTTGGACGGACTTGAAGCTTTCTTT. It codes for CACSNLDGLEAFF.

V gene TRBV7-9 combines with J gene TRBJ1-6, with D perhaps TRBD1 (6 bases). V was cut by 4 bases and J by 9 bases, with 13 bases left in between. CDR3 size: 14 residues. CDR1 is SEHNR and CDR2 is FQNEAQ in the germline V gene (reference sequence). CDR3 bases: TGTGCCAGCAGCTCGGGACAAGGCTTTTCACCCCTCCACTTT. Protein sequence: CASSSGQGFSPLHF.

This chain connects TRBV6-1 to TRBJ2-1; 8 bases align to TRBD1. V was pared by 0 bases and J by 10 bases, with 11 bases of the junction left unmatched. CDR1 is MNHNS and CDR2 is SASEGT in the germline V gene. CDR3 length equals 16 residues. CDR3 bases: TGTGCCAGCAGTGAAGCGCAGACAGGGGTGGGTTACGAGCAGTTCTTC. Its protein product is CASSEAQTGVGYEQFF.

The rearrangement joins TRBV30 to TRBJ2-3, with 12 nucleotides matching TRBD2. V gave up 1 base and J gave up 4 bases; unmatched junction bases: 6. The germline V gene has CDR1 GTSNPN and CDR2 SVGIG (reference sequence). CDR3 length equals 16 residues. This CDR3 is CAWSEASGRAPDTQYF. The CDR3 coding sequence is TGTGCCTGGAGTGAGGCTAGCGGGAGGGCCCCAGATACGCAGTATTTT.

A word on this clonotype: This may be a read error, as it is one base from a much larger clone. This rearrangement joins TRBV7-3 to TRBJ2-7; TRBD2 is a possible D gene (7 bases). Germline lookup yields CDR1 SGHTA and CDR2 FQGTGA. Trimming left V 2 bases short and J 6 bases short, with 14 bases between. There are 14 residues in the CDR3. This chain's CDR3 is CASSLEGGTFEQYF. In DNA, the CDR3 is TGTGCCAGCAGCTTAGAGGGGGGGACCTTCGAGCAGTACTTC.

The chain carries TRBV6-6 and TRBJ2-1; D perhaps matches TRBD2 (6 bases). Trimming left V 2 bases short and J 4 bases short, with 9 bases between. CDR1 MNHNY and CDR2 SVGAGI come from the germline V gene (reference sequence). This CDR3 is 14 amino acids long. The CDR3 loop is CASSYAGPYNEQFF. DNA for the CDR3: TGTGCCAGCAGTTACGCGGGACCATACAATGAGCAGTTCTTC.

The rearrangement links TRBV18 to TRBJ2-7; D is unresolved. The germline V gene encodes CDR1 KGHSH and CDR2 LQKENI. The CDR3 is 15 residues long. Trimming removed 0 bases from V and 7 bases from J, with 16 bases in between. CDR3 sequence: CASSPPRRAGIEQYF. The CDR3 nucleotides read TGTGCCAGCTCACCACCGAGAAGGGCCGGTATAGAGCAGTACTTC.

This chain joins TRBV11-2 and TRBJ2-1, with D perhaps TRBD1 (6 bases). This CDR3 is 15 amino acids long. V was trimmed by 1 base and J by 3 bases, leaving 10 bases between them. The germline CDR1 and CDR2 sequences are SGHAT and FQNNGV. The CDR3 DNA reads TGTGCCAGCAGCTTAGTGTCGGACAGCTACAATGAGCAGTTCTTC. Its protein product is CASSLVSDSYNEQFF.

This clonotype showed up just a few times. The V call is TRBV20-1, the J call TRBJ2-7, with D unresolved. CDR1 and CDR2 (germline): DFQATT, SNEGSKA (reference sequence). The germline V and J ends were trimmed by 3 bases and 0 bases, with 9 bases remaining between them. This CDR3 region has 13 residues. CDR3 amino acids: CSARAASSYEQYF. CDR3 bases: TGCAGTGCTAGGGCAGCGAGCTCCTACGAGCAGTACTTC.

Comment on this clonotype: A read error may produce the germline difference seen at one junction end. This chain connects TRBV28 to TRBJ2-1, with TRBD2 as a possible D gene (5 bases). The length of the CDR3 is 15 residues. Per germline, CDR1 MDHEN and CDR2 SYDVKM. The CDR3 sequence is CASSAPAGSYNELFF. The CDR3 DNA follows: TGTGCCAGCAGTGCCCCCGCGGGTTCCTACAATGAGCTGTTCTTC.